A single T cell receptor beta chain is shown here with its context. The target antigen is unknown. The donors gave bone marrow, and they were healthy. The data were taken from a study of cytomegalovirus exposure and HLA in healthy donors. V gave up 4 bases and J gave up 6 bases; unmatched junction bases: 2. From germline, CDR1 is ENHRY and CDR2 SYGVKD. The CDR3 sequence is 14 residues long. PCR employed 60 Vbeta and 13 Jbeta primers. Measured with immunoSEQ multiplex PCR; TCRdb has only the in-frame clones, and not every one. Counted here are 95,000 to 100,000 clones, 70% to 80% occurring once; the ten biggest clones make up 6% to 8.5%. Study results and caveats: In a later analysis, across HLA loci, associated TCR counts were highest for DRB1, lowest for HLA-C. Association with HLA alleles at 0.05 false discovery rate was found for 16,951 TCR beta sequences in a later analysis. The study labeled fewer than 200 TCR beta chains cytomegalovirus-associated.

The receptor was isolated from a female donor in good health and CMV-seronegative. The sequenced sample consisted of PBMCs. V usage is TRBV10-3 and J usage is TRBJ1-4; 10 positions match TRBD1. For the CDR3, the DNA is TGTGCCATCAGTGCCGGGACAGGGGATGAAAAACTGTTTTTT. Its protein product is CAISAGTGDEKLFF.